The 8 T cell receptor beta chains below all came from one sample that was sequenced in a study of shared T cell receptors in the human thymus. Assay: immunoSEQ multiplex PCR; the TCRdb copy retains only in-frame clones and omits some. The sample shows some 700,000 clones, approximately 83% of them seen only once. Another study also made use of these data, one on human thymus T cells.

Sequenced: thymocytes. The origin of the receptors is a girl under three years old with a congenital heart defect.

This clone was recorded once. The chain has TRBV21-1 and TRBJ2-6; the D segment call TRBD1 is taken from the table without a DNA check. TRBV21-1 is labeled a pseudogene. The length of the CDR3 is 16 residues. CDR3 amino acids: CASSKDQVLGANVLTF. In DNA, the CDR3 is TGTGCCAGCAGCAAAGATCAGGTTCTGGGGGCCAACGTCCTGACTTTC.

V is TRBV5-6 and J is TRBJ2-3, with TRBD2 identical over 11 bases. Looked up from germline, CDR1 is SGHDT and CDR2 is YYEEEE. The length of the CDR3 is 15 residues. Trimming at V came to 2 bases and at J to 8 bases, leaving 7 bases not matched to a gene. The CDR3 region has the DNA TGTGCCAGCAGCTTTAGACTAGCGGGGCTGGTTACGCAGTATTTT. Residues: CASSFRLAGLVTQYF.

This sequence joins TRBV2 and TRBJ1-3; no definite D call. V lost 8 bases, J lost 0 bases, and 11 bases lay in between. The CDR3 spans 14 residues. Germline V gene lookup returns CDR1 SNHLY and CDR2 FYNNEI. CDR3 loop: CASSSRFSGNTIYF. In nucleotides, the CDR3 is TGTGCCAGCTCCTCGCGATTCTCTGGAAACACCATATATTTT.

This clone was seen just once. This chain connects TRBV6-6 to TRBJ1-2; the D is unclear. The CDR3 covers 15 residues. The V end lost 2 bases, the J end lost 6 bases, and 16 bases lay between the germline ends. The germline CDR1 and CDR2 sequences are MNHNY and SVGAGI (reference sequence). The CDR3 loop reads CASSYPDSRRDGYTF. For the CDR3, the DNA is TGTGCCAGCAGTTACCCGGACTCTCGGCGGGATGGCTACACCTTC.

The chain employs TRBV5-1 and TRBJ1-4, with D perhaps matching TRBD1 (6 bases). In germline, CDR1 is SGHRS, CDR2 YFSETQ. The CDR3 spans 14 residues. V dropped 4 bases and J dropped 7 bases, with 14 bases sitting between them. CDR3 amino acids: CASSRSTGFEKLFF. The CDR3 region has the DNA TGCGCCAGCAGCCGAAGTACAGGGTTTGAAAAACTGTTTTTT. Full variable domain (outside the CDR3, taken from reference TRBV5-1 and TRBJ1-4): KAGVTQTPRYLIKTRGQQVTLSCSPISGHRSVSWYQQTPGQGLQFLFEYFSETQRNKGNFPGRFSGRQFSNSRSEMNVSTLELGDSALYLCASSRSTGFEKLFFGSGTQLSVL.

The CDR3 DNA sequence: TGCGCCAGCAGCCAAACATGGTTGAACACTGAAGCTTTCTTT. Translating it yields CASSQTWLNTEAFF. This chain connects TRBV4-3 to TRBJ1-1; D remains unclear. V lost 2 bases to trimming and J lost 0 bases, with 7 bases between them. The CDR3 has 14 amino acids. The V gene's germline CDR1 is LGHNA and CDR2 YSLEER.

The gene calls are TRBV5-1 and TRBJ1-5, with 9 bases fitting TRBD1. Germline trimming cut 0 bases from V and 0 bases from J; bases unmatched to any gene: 4. CDR1 and CDR2 from the germline V gene are SGHRS and YFSETQ. The CDR3 length is 17 residues. The CDR3 DNA reads as TGCGCCAGCAGCTTGGGGACAGGGGCTTATAGCAATCAGCCCCAGCATTTT. It translates to CASSLGTGAYSNQPQHF.

V is TRBV29-1 and J is TRBJ2-5; 13 bases map to TRBD2. V dropped 5 bases and J dropped 1; count of bases not matched to a gene: 1. CDR3 length: 14 amino acids. Looked up from germline, CDR1 is SQVTM and CDR2 is ANQGSEA. CDR3 sequence reads: CSVWTSGGQETQYF. The CDR3 nucleotides read TGCAGCGTTTGGACTAGCGGGGGCCAAGAGACCCAGTACTTC.